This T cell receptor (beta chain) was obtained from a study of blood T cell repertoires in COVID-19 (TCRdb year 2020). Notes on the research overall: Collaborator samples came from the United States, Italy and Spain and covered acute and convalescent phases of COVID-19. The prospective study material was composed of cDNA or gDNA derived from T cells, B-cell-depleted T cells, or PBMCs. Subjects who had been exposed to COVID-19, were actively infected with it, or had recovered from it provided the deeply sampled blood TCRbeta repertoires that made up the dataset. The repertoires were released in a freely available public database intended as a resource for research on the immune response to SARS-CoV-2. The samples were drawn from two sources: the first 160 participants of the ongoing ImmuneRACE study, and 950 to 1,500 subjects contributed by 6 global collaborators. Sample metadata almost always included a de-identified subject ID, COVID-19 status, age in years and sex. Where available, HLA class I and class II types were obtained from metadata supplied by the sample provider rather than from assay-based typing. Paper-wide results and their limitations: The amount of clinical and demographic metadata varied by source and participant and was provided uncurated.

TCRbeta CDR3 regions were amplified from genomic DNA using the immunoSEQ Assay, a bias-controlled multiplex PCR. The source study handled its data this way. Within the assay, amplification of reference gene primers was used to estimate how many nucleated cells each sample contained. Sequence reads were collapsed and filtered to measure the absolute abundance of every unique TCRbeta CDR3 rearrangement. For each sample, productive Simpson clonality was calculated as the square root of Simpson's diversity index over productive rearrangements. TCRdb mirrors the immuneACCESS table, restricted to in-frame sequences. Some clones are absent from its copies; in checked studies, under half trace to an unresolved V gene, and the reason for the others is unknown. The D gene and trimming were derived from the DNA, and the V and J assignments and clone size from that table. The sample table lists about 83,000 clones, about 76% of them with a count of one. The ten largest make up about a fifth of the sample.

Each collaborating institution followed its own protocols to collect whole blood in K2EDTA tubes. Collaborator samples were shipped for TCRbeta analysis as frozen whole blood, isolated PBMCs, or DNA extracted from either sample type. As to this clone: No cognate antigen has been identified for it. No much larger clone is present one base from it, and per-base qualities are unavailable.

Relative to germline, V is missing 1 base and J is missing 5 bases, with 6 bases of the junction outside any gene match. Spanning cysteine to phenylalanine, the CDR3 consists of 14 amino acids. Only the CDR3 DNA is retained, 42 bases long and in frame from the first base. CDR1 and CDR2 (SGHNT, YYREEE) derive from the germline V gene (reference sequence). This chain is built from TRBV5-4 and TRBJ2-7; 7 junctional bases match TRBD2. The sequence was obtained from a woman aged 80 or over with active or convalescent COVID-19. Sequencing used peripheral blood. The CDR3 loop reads CASSLLRGFDEQYF. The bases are TGTGCCAGCAGCTTGTTGCGGGGGTTCGACGAGCAGTACTTC.